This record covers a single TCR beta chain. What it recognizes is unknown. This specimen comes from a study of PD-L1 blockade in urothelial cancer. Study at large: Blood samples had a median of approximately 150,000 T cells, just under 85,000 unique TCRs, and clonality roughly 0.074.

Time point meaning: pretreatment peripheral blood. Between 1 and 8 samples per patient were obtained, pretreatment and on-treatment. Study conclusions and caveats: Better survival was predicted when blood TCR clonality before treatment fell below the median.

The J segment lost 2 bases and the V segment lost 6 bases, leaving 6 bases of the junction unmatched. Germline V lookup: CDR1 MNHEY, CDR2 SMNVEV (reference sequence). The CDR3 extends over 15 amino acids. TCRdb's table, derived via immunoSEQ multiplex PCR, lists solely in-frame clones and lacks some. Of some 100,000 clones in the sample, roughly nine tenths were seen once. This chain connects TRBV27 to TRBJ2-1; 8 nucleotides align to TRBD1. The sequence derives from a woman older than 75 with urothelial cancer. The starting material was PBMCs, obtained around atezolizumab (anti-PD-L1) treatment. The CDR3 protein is CASRHGQGPYNEQFF. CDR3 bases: TGTGCCAGCAGACACGGACAGGGACCCTACAATGAGCAGTTCTTC.